This TCR beta chain emerged from a study of blood T cell repertoires in COVID-19 (dated by TCRdb to the early 2020s). Looking at the study overall: Samples covering the acute and convalescent phases of COVID-19 were provided by collaborators in the United States, Italy and Spain. The repertoires were released in a freely available public database meant as a resource for research on the immune response to SARS-CoV-2. Where available, HLA class I and class II types were taken from metadata supplied by the sample provider and were not determined by assay-based typing. Subjects who had been exposed to COVID-19, were actively infected with it, or had recovered from it provided the deeply sampled blood TCRbeta repertoires that made up the dataset. Samples came from the ongoing ImmuneRACE study (first 160 participants) plus 1,254 subjects from 6 global collaborators. A de-identified subject ID, COVID-19 status, age in years and sex were almost always included in the sample metadata. The prospective study material was composed of cDNA or gDNA derived from T cells, B-cell-depleted T cells, or PBMCs. What the work shows at the level of the full study, not this receptor alone: The quantity of clinical and demographic metadata differed by source and by participant and was supplied without curation.

TCRbeta CDR3 regions were amplified from genomic DNA using the immunoSEQ Assay, a bias-controlled multiplex PCR. The original methods were these. Within the assay, amplification of reference gene primers was used to estimate how many nucleated cells each sample contained. Sequence reads were collapsed and filtered to measure the absolute abundance of every unique TCRbeta CDR3 rearrangement. For each sample, productive Simpson clonality was calculated as the square root of Simpson's diversity index across productive rearrangements. The immuneACCESS repertoire file appears here via TCRdb, limited to in-frame rearrangements. These files lack a portion of the clones; in checked studies, under half of the deficit traces to unresolved V genes, and the cause of the others is not known. For V, J and clone size, that table is used; D and trimming come from the DNA. For this sample there are 57,000 or so clones; about nine tenths appear just once. Of the sample, 20% to 25% is held by the ten largest clones.

Each collaborating institution followed its own protocols to collect whole blood in K2EDTA tubes. For TCRbeta analysis, collaborator samples were shipped as frozen whole blood, as isolated PBMCs, or as DNA extracted from either sample type. The germline V end is reduced by 4 bases and the J end by 8 bases; junction bases left unmatched: 13. CDR1 MGHRA and CDR2 YSYEKL were looked up in the germline V gene. The CDR3, from cysteine to phenylalanine, totals 15 residues. Solely the CDR3 DNA is kept, with 45 bases framed from the first base. Concerning this clone: Its antigen is not yet known. Per-nucleotide qualities are absent, and no much larger clonotype sits a single base away.

This sequence originates from a woman aged 45-65 years with active or convalescent COVID-19. The specimen sequenced was peripheral blood. The chain is made from TRBV4-1 and TRBJ1-2; 7 bases in the middle match TRBD1. In nucleotides, the sequence is TGCGCCAGCAGCCGCGGGACAGTCCAGACGGGGGGCTACACCTTC. Its translation reads: CASSRGTVQTGGYTF.